This T cell receptor (beta chain) emerged from a study of T cells after yellow fever vaccination. For the study at large: For low cell numbers, libraries were made with SMART-Seq v4 Ultra Low Input. Study-level points and caveats: Contamination of FACS-sorted repertoires by abundant clonotypes from the bulk population could occur.

The TCR cDNA carried a universal primer site and UMIs from 5'RACE template switching. TCRdb reanalysed the 5' RACE reads using MiXCR and keeps one entry per CDR3 protein. The sample has roughly 99,000 distinct CDR3 sequences, roughly 5.2% seen once; the top ten hold 35% to 45%. Germline loops: CDR1 SGHAT, CDR2 FQNNGV. V lost 5 bases to trimming and J lost 0 bases; unmatched junction nucleotides: 6. The CDR3 spans 17 residues. This clonotype was recorded a few times. Its target is unknown. The sequences come from CD8+ T cells sorted from PBMCs, collected 10 days after the yellow fever booster vaccination. The chain carries TRBV11-2 and TRBJ2-3, with 12 positions matching TRBD2. The sequence derives from a man between 18 and 29 years old who received the YFV17D yellow fever vaccine. The CDR3 DNA sequence: TGTGCCAGCAGCCCTAGCGGGGGGGACCCTAGCACAGATACGCAGTATTTT. Translation: CASSPSGGDPSTDTQYF.